This T cell receptor beta chain came from a study of T cells after yellow fever vaccination. Study observations and caveats: Researchers report a weaker secondary response that nonetheless peaked faster, day 5 versus 15. Post-booster repertoires contained most primary-vaccination clones again (about 95% CD4, about 90% CD8).

TCRdb ran MiXCR on the 5' RACE reads and lists one entry per CDR3 protein. The sample consists of about 630,000 distinct CDR3 sequences, 10% to 15% of them appearing once. The CDR3 is 15 amino acids. With V trimmed by 5 bases and J by 4 bases, 8 bases remained unmatched. The germline gives CDR1 MNHEY, CDR2 SMNVEV (reference sequence). A remark on this clonotype: Its matching antigen is unknown.

The specimen was PBMCs, collected on the day of the yellow fever booster vaccination. The clonotype originates from a man aged 30-40 years who received the YFV17D yellow fever vaccine. The rearrangement joins TRBV27 to TRBJ1-1, with 9 bases that match TRBD1. CDR3 loop: CASSLDRGSGTEAFF. DNA for the CDR3: TGTGCCAGCAGTCTTGACAGGGGGTCGGGCACTGAAGCTTTCTTT.